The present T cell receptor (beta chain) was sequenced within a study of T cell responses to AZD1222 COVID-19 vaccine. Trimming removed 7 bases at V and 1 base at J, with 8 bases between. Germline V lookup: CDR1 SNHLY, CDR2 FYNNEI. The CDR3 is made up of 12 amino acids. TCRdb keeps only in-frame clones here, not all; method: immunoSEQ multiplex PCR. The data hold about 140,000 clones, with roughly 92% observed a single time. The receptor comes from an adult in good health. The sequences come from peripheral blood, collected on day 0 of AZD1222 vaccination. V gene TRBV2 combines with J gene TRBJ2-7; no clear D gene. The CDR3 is CASTGRSYEQYF. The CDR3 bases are TGTGCCAGCACAGGCAGGTCCTACGAGCAGTACTTC.